The source of this T cell receptor beta chain is a study of response to subunit inactivated influenza vaccine. General study points: Each seasonal influenza vaccination recruits few new T cells, the authors suggested.

Germline assignment: CDR1 DFQATT and CDR2 SNEGSKA (reference sequence). V was clipped by 3 bases and J by 0 bases, with 9 bases between them. This CDR3 comprises 14 residues. TCRdb re-derived calls from the RT-PCR reads in MiXCR, one entry per CDR3 protein. The repertoire includes fewer than 800,000 distinct CDR3 sequences, around a sixth of them detected once, and under 14% sits in the top ten. In the case of this clonotype: Its antigen is as yet unknown.

The chain has TRBV20-1 and TRBJ1-5, with D uncertain. The sample consisted of PBMCs from blood, taken approximately 12 days after vaccination. This TCR came from a middle-aged man who received an inactivated influenza vaccine. CDR3 in DNA: TGCAGTGCTAGCTCCAGAAATAGCAATCAGCCCCAGCATTTT. This translates into CSASSRNSNQPQHF.